This T cell receptor (beta chain) was captured in a study of CD8+ T cells in alopecia areata. Germline CDR1 and CDR2: SGHRS and YFSETQ. Trimming took off 5 bases at V and 3 bases at J, with 11 bases between the two ends. The CDR3 runs 14 residues. Extraction of RNA preceded its reverse transcription into cDNA, which served as the sequencing template. Clones were sequenced by immunoSEQ multiplex PCR, and TCRdb holds only the in-frame ones, with some missing. The sample lists 65,000 to 95,000 clones, just over 50% occurring once. The TCR was taken from a human donor with alopecia areata. V and J are TRBV5-1 and TRBJ2-2; TRBD2 is a possible D gene (6 bases). What was sequenced was NKG2D-high CD8+ T cells sorted from blood. DNA for the CDR3: TGCGCCAGCAGTTCGGGGGAGGACACCGGGGAGCTGTTTTTT. It codes for CASSSGEDTGELFF.